This paragraph reports one TCR beta chain. A TCRbeta library incorporating unique molecular identifiers was prepared. TCRdb re-called the PCR reads through MiXCR, storing one row per CDR3 protein. This repertoire shows about 640,000 distinct CDR3 sequences, approximately 15% found once; its top ten account for over 0.95%. This specimen belongs to a study of T-cell reconstitution after alpha-beta-depleted transplantation in children. The sequence was collected from a human donor who donated a stem cell graft to a child with acute myeloid leukemia. The sample was PBMCs from the stem cell graft donor, taken from the stem cell graft.

For the CDR3, the DNA is TGCGCCAGCAGGGGTGTTGAGTTTTTT. Translating it yields CASRGVEFF. V and J are TRBV5-1 and TRBJ1-4; D unresolved. The CDR3 has 9 amino acids. Trimming took 5 bases from V and 16 from J, leaving 9 bases between them. Germline V gene data show CDR1 as SGHRS and CDR2 as YFSETQ.